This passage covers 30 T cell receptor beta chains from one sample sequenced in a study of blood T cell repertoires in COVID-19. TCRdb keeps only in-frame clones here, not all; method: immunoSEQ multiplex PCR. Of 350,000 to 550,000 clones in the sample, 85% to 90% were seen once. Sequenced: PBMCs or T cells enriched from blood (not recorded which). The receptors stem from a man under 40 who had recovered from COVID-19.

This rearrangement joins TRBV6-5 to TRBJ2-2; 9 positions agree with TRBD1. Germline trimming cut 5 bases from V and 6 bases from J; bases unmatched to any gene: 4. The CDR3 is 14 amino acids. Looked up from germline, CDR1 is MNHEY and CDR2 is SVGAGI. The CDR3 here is CASSRTGAPGELFF. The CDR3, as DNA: TGTGCCAGCAGTCGGACAGGGGCCCCCGGGGAGCTGTTTTTT.

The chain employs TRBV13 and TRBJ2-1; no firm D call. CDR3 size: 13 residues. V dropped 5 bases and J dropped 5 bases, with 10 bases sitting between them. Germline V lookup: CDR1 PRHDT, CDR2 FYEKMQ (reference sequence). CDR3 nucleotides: TGTGCCAGCAGCCCCTCGTCCCACAATGAGCAGTTCTTC. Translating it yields CASSPSSHNEQFF.

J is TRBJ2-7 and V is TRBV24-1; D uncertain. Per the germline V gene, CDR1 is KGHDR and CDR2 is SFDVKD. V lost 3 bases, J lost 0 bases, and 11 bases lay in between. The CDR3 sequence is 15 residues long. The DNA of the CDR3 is TGTGCCACCAGTGATCCGCGCCGTAGCTCCTACGAGCAGTACTTC. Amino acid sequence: CATSDPRRSSYEQYF.

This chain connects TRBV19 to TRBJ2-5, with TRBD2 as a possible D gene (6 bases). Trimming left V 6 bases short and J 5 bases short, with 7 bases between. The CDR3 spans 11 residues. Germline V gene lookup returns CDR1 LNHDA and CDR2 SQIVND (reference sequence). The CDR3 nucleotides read TGTGCCAGTAGCGGAGGGGAGACCCAGTACTTC. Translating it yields CASSGGETQYF. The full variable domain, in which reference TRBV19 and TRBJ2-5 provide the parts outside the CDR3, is DGGITQSPKYLFRKEGQNVTLSCEQNLNHDAMYWYRQDPGQGLRLIYYSQIVNDFQKGDIAEGYSVSREKKESFPLTVTSAQKNPTAFYLCASSGGETQYFGPGTRLLVL.

The DNA of the CDR3 is TGTGCCAGCAGCTTCTTACAGGGGCTATCCACCGGGGAGCTGTTTTTT. Translated: CASSFLQGLSTGELFF. This chain connects TRBV5-4 to TRBJ2-2, with 7 positions matching TRBD1. Germline V gene lookup returns CDR1 SGHNT and CDR2 YYREEE (reference sequence). The CDR3 runs 16 residues. Trimming removed 2 bases from V and 4 bases from J; junction bases left unmatched: 8.

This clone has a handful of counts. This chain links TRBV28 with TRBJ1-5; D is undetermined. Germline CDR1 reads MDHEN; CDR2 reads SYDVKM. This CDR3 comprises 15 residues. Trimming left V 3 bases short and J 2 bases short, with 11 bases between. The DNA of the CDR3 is TGTGCCAGCAGTTTTGGGGAGGTCGGCAATCAGCCCCAGCATTTT. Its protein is CASSFGEVGNQPQHF.

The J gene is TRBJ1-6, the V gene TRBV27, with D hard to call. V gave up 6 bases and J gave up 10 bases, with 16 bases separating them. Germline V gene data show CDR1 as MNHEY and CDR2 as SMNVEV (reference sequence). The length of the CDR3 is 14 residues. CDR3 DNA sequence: TGTGCCAGCAGCACGGACCCCCGGGGATCACCCCTCCACTTT. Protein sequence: CASSTDPRGSPLHF.

In DNA form, the CDR3 reads TGTGCCAGCAGTGCGGGTCAGCCCCAGCATTTT. Protein product: CASSAGQPQHF. V usage is TRBV12-3 or TRBV12-4 and J usage is TRBJ1-5, with D hard to call. V was cut by 5 bases and J by 6 bases, with 5 bases left in between. The CDR3 consists of 11 residues.

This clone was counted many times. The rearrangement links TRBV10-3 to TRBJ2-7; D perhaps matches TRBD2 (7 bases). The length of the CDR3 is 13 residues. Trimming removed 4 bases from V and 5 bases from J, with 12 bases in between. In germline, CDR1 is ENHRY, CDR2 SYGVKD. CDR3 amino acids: CAISVGGGHEQYF. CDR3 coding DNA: TGTGCCATCAGTGTGGGGGGGGGCCACGAGCAGTACTTC.

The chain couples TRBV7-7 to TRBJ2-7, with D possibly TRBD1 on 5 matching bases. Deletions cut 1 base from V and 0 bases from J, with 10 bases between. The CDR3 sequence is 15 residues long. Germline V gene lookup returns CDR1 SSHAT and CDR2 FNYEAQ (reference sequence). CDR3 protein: CASSLGAGNSYEQYF. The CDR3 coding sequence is TGTGCCAGCAGCTTAGGGGCAGGGAACTCCTACGAGCAGTACTTC. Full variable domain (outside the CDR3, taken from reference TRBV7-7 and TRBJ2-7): GAGVSQSPRYKVTKRGQDVTLRCDPISSHATLYWYQQALGQGPEFLTYFNYEAQPDKSGLPSDRFSAERPEGSISTLTIQRTEQRDSAMYRCASSLGAGNSYEQYFGPGTRLTVT.

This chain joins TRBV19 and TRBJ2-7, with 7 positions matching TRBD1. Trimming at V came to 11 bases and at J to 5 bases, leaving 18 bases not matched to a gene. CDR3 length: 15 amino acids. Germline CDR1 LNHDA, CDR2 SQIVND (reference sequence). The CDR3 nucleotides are TGTGCCTCCAACCGACAGGGATCTTCTTTCGACGAGCAGTACTTC. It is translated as CASNRQGSSFDEQYF.

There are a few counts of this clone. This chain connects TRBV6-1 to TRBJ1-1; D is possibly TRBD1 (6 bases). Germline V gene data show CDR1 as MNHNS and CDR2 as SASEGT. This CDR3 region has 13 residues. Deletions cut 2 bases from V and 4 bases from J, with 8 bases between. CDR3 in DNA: TGTGCCAGCAGTGAAAACAGGGTCACTGAAGCTTTCTTT. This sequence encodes CASSENRVTEAFF.

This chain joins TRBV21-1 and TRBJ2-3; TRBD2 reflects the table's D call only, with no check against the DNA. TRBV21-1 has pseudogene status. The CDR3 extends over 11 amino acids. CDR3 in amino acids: CASSKSDTQYF. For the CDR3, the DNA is TGTGCCAGCAGCAAATCTGATACGCAGTATTTT.

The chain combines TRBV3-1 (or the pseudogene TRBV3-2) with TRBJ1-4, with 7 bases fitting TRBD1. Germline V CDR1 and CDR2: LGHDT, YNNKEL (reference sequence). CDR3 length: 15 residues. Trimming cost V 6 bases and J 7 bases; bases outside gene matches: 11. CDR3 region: CASRGRDSFSEKLFF. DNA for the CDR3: TGTGCCAGCAGGGGCAGGGACAGTTTTTCTGAAAAACTGTTTTTT.

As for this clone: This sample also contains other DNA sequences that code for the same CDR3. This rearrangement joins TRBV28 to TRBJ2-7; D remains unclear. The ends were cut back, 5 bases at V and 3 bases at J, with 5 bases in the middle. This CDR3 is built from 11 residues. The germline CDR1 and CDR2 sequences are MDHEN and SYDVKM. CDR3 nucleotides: TGTGCCAGCAGTGCGCGCTACGAGCAGTACTTC. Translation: CASSARYEQYF.

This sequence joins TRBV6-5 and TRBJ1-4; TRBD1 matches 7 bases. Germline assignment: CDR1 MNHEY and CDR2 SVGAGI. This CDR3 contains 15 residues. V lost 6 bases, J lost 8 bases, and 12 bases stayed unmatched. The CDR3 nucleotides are TGTGCCAGCAGCCGTACCGACAGGGAAGGAGAAAAACTGTTTTTT. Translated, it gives CASSRTDREGEKLFF.

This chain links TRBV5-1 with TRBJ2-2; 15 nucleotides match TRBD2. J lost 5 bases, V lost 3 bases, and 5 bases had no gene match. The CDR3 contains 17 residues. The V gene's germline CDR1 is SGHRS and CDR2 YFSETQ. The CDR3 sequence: CASSSGLAGGPTGELFF. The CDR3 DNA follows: TGCGCCAGCAGCTCCGGACTAGCGGGAGGGCCGACCGGGGAGCTGTTTTTT. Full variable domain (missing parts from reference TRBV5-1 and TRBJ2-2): KAGVTQTPRYLIKTRGQQVTLSCSPISGHRSVSWYQQTPGQGLQFLFEYFSETQRNKGNFPGRFSGRQFSNSRSEMNVSTLELGDSALYLCASSSGLAGGPTGELFFGEGSRLTVL.

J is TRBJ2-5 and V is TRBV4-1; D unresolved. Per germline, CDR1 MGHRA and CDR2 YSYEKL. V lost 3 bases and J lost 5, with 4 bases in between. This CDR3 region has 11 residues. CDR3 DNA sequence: TGCGCCAGCAGCCATATCGAGACCCAGTACTTC. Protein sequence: CASSHIETQYF.

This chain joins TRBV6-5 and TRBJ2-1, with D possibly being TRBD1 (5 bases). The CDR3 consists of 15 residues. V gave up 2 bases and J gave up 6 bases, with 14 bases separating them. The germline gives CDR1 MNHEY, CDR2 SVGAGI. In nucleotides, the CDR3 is TGTGCCAGCAGTTACGTGGCAGGGTCCGGCAATGAGCAGTTCTTC. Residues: CASSYVAGSGNEQFF.

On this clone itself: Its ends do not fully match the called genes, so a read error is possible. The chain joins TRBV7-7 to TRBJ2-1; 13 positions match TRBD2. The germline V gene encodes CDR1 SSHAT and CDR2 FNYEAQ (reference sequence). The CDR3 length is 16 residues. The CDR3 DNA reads TGTGCTAGCAGCTTACTCGGGACTAGCGGGATTGATGAGCAGTTCTTC. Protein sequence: CASSLLGTSGIDEQFF.

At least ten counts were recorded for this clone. CDR3 sequence reads: CATSRGPGGYTGELFF. For the CDR3, the DNA is TGTGCCACCTCGAGAGGGCCTGGTGGGTACACCGGGGAGCTGTTTTTT. This chain links TRBV18 with TRBJ2-2; D is perhaps TRBD2 (5 bases). Germline lookup yields CDR1 KGHSH and CDR2 LQKENI. Trimming removed 10 bases from V and 3 bases from J, with 21 bases in between. The CDR3 is 16 amino acids.

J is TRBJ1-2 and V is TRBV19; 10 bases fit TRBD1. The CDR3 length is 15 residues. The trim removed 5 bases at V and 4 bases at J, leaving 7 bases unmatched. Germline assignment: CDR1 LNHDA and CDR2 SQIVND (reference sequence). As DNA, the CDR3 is TGTGCCAGTAGTGGTCCGGGACAGGGGACCTATGGCTACACCTTC. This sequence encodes CASSGPGQGTYGYTF.

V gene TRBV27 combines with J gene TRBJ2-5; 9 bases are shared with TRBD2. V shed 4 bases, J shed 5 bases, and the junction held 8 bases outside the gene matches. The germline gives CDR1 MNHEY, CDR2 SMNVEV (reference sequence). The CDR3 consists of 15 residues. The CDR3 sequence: CASSSPAGGGETQYF. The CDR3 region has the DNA TGTGCCAGCAGTTCGCCAGCGGGAGGAGGCGAGACCCAGTACTTC.

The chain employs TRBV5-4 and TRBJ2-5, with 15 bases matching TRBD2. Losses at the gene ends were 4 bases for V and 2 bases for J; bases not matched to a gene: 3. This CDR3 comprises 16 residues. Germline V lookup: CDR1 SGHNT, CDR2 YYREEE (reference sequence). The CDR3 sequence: CASSIGLAGGQETQYF. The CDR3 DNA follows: TGTGCCAGCAGCATAGGACTAGCGGGAGGGCAAGAGACCCAGTACTTC.

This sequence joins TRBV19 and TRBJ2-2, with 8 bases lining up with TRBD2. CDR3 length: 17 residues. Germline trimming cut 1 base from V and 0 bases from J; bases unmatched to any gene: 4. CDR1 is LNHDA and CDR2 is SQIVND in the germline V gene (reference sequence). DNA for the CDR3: TGTGCCAGTAGTATAGCCCTAGCGGGTACGAACACCGGGGAGCTGTTTTTT. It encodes CASSIALAGTNTGELFF.

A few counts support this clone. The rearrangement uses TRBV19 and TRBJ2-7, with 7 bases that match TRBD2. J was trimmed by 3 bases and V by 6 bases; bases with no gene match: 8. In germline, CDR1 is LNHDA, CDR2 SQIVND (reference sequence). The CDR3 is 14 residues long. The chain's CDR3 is CASSPRLAIYEQYF. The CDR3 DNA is TGTGCCAGTAGCCCCCGACTAGCTATCTACGAGCAGTACTTC.

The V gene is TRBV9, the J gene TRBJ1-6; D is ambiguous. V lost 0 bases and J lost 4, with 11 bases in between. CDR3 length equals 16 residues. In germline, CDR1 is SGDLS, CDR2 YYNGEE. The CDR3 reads CASSVGSGGYNSPLHF. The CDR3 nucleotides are TGTGCCAGCAGCGTAGGGTCGGGAGGGTATAATTCACCCCTCCACTTT.

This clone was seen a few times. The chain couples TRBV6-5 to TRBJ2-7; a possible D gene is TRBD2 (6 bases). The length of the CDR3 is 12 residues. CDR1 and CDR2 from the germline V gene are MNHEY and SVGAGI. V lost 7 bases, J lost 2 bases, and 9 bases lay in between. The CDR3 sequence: CASTGGAYEQYF. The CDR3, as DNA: TGTGCCAGCACTGGCGGGGCCTACGAGCAGTACTTC.

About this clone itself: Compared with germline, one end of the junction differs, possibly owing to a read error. CDR3 in amino acids: CASRRYRNRTDTQYF. The DNA for the CDR3 is TGTGCTAGCAGAAGGTACAGGAATCGCACAGATACGCAGTATTTT. The chain employs TRBV7-7 and TRBJ2-3, with TRBD1 as a possible D gene (5 bases). Germline values: CDR1 SSHAT, CDR2 FNYEAQ (reference sequence). The CDR3 loop spans 15 amino acids. The full variable domain, in which reference TRBV7-7 and TRBJ2-3 provide the parts outside the CDR3, is GAGVSQSPRYKVTKRGQDVTLRCDPISSHATLYWYQQALGQGPEFLTYFNYEAQPDKSGLPSDRFSAERPEGSISTLTIQRTEQRDSAMYRCASRRYRNRTDTQYFGPGTRLTVL.

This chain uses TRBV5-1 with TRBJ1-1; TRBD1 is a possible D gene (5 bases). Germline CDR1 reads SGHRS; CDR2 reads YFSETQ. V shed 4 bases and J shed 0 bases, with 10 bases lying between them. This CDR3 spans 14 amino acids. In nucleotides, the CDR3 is TGCGCCAGCAGCCCGGGAGGGGTGAACACTGAAGCTTTCTTT. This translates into CASSPGGVNTEAFF. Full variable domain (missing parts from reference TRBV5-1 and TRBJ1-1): KAGVTQTPRYLIKTRGQQVTLSCSPISGHRSVSWYQQTPGQGLQFLFEYFSETQRNKGNFPGRFSGRQFSNSRSEMNVSTLELGDSALYLCASSPGGVNTEAFFGQGTRLTVV.